The TCR beta chain described here comes from a study of OX40 agonist ivuxolimab in advanced cancers. Study information: Dosing consisted of intravenous ivuxolimab at 0.01 to 10 mg/kg every 2 weeks.

Points from the study as a whole: Several nonresponders also turned out to have low normalized T-cell clonal expansion. There was clonal expansion of CD4+ and CD8+ blood T cells by week 6 at 0.1 to 3.0 mg/kg.

Turning to this clone: Its antigen is still unknown.

Clones were sequenced by immunoSEQ multiplex PCR, and TCRdb holds only the in-frame ones, with some missing. The sample holds 98,000 or so clones; about 86% are singletons and the top ten take around 1.6%. J lost 4 bases, V lost 3 bases, and 1 base had no gene match. The CDR3 sequence is 13 residues long. Germline values: CDR1 SGHTA, CDR2 FQGNSA. This chain connects TRBV7-2 to TRBJ2-5, with 8 positions matching TRBD1. This specimen consisted of CD4+ or CD8+ T cells sorted from blood, obtained in a trial of the OX40 agonist ivuxolimab. The clonotype was recovered from an adult with an advanced solid tumor such as melanoma, head and neck, liver or kidney cancer. The CDR3 loop reads CASSFDRGETQYF. CDR3 nucleotide sequence: TGTGCCAGCAGCTTCGACAGGGGAGAGACCCAGTACTTC.